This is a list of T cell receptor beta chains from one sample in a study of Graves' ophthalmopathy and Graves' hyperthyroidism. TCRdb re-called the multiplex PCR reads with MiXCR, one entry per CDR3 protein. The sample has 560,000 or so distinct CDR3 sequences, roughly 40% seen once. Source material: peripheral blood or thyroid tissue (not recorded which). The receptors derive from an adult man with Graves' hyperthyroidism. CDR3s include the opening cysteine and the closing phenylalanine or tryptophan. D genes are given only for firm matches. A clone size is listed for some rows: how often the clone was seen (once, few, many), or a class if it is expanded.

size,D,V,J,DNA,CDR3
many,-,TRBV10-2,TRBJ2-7,TGCGCCAGCAGTGAGGGGACAATCTACGAGCAGTACTTC,CASSEGTIYEQYF
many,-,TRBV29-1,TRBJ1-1,TGCACCATTAGAGACACCATTAACACTGAAGCTTTCTTT,CTIRDTINTEAFF
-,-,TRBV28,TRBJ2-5,TGTGCCAGAAGTTCATGGGACGAAGGGGATCAAGAGACCCAGTACTTC,CARSSWDEGDQETQYF
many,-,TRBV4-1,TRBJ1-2,TGCGCCAGCAGCCAAGTATCGGAAAGTACTAACTATGGCTACACCTTC,CASSQVSESTNYGYTF
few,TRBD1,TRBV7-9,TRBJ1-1,TGTGCCAGCAGCCTACAGGGGATTGAAGCTTTCTTT,CASSLQGIEAFF
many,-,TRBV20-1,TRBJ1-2,TGCAGTGCTAGTGAGTTAGGGCCGGCCTATGGCTACACCTTC,CSASELGPAYGYTF
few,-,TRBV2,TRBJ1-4,TGTGCCAGCAGTGAAGCAGGGGCAGGGTGGAATGAAAAACTGTTTTTT,CASSEAGAGWNEKLFF
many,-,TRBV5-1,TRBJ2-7,TGCGCCAGCAGCGACGGACAGAGCTACGAGCAGTACTTC,CASSDGQSYEQYF
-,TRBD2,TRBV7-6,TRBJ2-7,TGTGCCAGCAGCTCAAGACCTCAACGGACTAGCGGACTCTACGAGCAGTACTTC,CASSSRPQRTSGLYEQYF
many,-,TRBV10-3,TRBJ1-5,TGTGCCATCAGTGAGTCGACGGATTCGAAGGGCGGCAATCAGCCCCAGCATTTT,CAISESTDSKGGNQPQHF
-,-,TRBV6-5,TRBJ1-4,TGTGCCAGCTGGTGGCAGCCGAATGAAAAACTGTTTTTT,CASWWQPNEKLFF
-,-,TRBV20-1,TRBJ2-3,TGCAGTGCTAGAACGACGCGGGATAGCACAGATACGCAGTATTTT,CSARTTRDSTDTQYF
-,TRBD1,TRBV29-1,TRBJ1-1,TGCAGCGTCCTAAGACAGGGAGGCTTGAACACTGAAGCTTTCTTT,CSVLRQGGLNTEAFF
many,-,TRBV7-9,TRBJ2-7,TGTGCCAGCAGCCTTAGCATGGGCTACGAGCAGTACTTC,CASSLSMGYEQYF
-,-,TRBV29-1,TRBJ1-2,TGCAGCGTTGGGGACCAGCGGGGATGGTATGGCTACACCTTC,CSVGDQRGWYGYTF
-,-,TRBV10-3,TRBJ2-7,TGTGCCAGCAGTTTAGGCAGGAGGGGTCTCGACGAGCAGTACTTC,CASSLGRRGLDEQYF
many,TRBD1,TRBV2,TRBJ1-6,TGTGCCAGCAGTGCCACGACAGGGGGAGGTTCACCCCTCCACTTT,CASSATTGGGSPLHF
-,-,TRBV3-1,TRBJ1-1,TGTGCCAGCAGCCAAGACGAGGCTCCAGCTTTCTTT,CASSQDEAPAFF
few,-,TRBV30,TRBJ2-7,TGTGCCTGGGGCCGGACGGGACCGCGGGAGCAGTACTTC,CAWGRTGPREQYF
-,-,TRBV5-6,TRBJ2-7,TGTGCCAGCAGCATTACAGGGACCTGGGAGCAGTACTTC,CASSITGTWEQYF
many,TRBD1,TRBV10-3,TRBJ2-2,TGTGCCAGCAGTGACAGGGGTAGTTTGAACACCGGGGAGCTGTTTTTT,CASSDRGSLNTGELFF
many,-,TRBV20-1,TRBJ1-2,TGCAGTGCCAAACAGGGTGGCGACTATGGCTACACCTTC,CSAKQGGDYGYTF
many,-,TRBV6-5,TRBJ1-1,TGTGCCAGCAGTTACGGGAGTTCCACTGAAGCTTTCTTT,CASSYGSSTEAFF
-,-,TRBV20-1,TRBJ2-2,TGCAGTGCTAGGGGGGGACTTAACACCGGGGAGCTGTTTTTT,CSARGGLNTGELFF
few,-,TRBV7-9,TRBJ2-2,TGTGCCAGCAGCCGCTTCCCCGGGACGAACACCGGGGAGCTGTTTTTT,CASSRFPGTNTGELFF
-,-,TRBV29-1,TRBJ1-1,TGCAGCGTTGAACCCCAGGGTAGGCACACTGAAGCTTTCTTT,CSVEPQGRHTEAFF
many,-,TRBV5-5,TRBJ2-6,TGTGCCAGCAGCTTGCAGGGTCCCGGGGCCAACGTCCTGACTTTC,CASSLQGPGANVLTF
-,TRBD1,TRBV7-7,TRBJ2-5,TGTGCTAGCAGCAAGGGACAGGGTGGAGGGCACTACCAAGAGGCCCAGTACTTC,CASSKGQGGGHYQEAQYF
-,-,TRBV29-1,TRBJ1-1,TGCAGCTTGGGCCCAGGGAGGAACACTGAAGCTTTCTTT,CSLGPGRNTEAFF
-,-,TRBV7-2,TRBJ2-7,TGTGCCAGCAGCTTAGAGGCCCAGGGAAACTACGAGCAGTACTTC,CASSLEAQGNYEQYF
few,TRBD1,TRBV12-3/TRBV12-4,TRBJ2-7,TGTGCCAGCAGAGGGACAGACGTCTCCTACGAGCAGTACTTC,CASRGTDVSYEQYF
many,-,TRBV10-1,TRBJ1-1,TGCGCCAGCAGTGACCATACAGGAACAGAAGCTTTCTTT,CASSDHTGTEAFF
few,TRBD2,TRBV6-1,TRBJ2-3,TGTGCCAGCAGAAGGACTAGCGGGAGCACAGATACGCAGTATTTT,CASRRTSGSTDTQYF